The 24 T cell receptor beta chains below all came from one sample that was sequenced in a study of T cell repertoires in cytomegalovirus infection. TCRdb reprocessed the reads via MiXCR and lists one record per CDR3 protein. This table has a few hundred thousand distinct CDR3 sequences, approximately 9.5% appearing once. Sequencing was carried out using PBMCs. All receptors derive from a human donor in good health (CMV status not recorded). Some clones in this sample may be carry-over from other donors' samples.

The chain carries TRBV29-1 and TRBJ2-2; perhaps TRBD2 as D (6 bases). Germline V CDR1 and CDR2: SQVTM, ANQGSEA. The CDR3 covers 14 residues. V was clipped by 4 bases and J by 4 bases, with 13 bases between them. CDR3 sequence: CSVVEGAGTGELFF. The CDR3 bases are TGCAGCGTTGTGGAGGGAGCGGGCACCGGGGAGCTGTTTTTT.

Many counts were recorded for this clonotype. The gene calls are TRBV28 and TRBJ2-2; 11 nucleotides align to TRBD2. The ends lost 7 bases at V and 7 bases at J; junction bases unmatched: 5. Germline-derived CDR1 and CDR2 are MDHEN and SYDVKM. The CDR3 runs 14 residues. In DNA form, the CDR3 reads TGTGCCAGCACTACTAGCGGGAGAGGCGGGGAGCTGTTTTTT. It specifies CASTTSGRGGELFF. Filled out from reference TRBV28 and TRBJ2-2, the complete variable domain reads DVKVTQSSRYLVKRTGEKVFLECVQDMDHENMFWYRQDPGLGLRLIYFSYDVKMKEKGDIPEGYSVSREKKERFSLILESASTNQTSMYLCASTTSGRGGELFFGEGSRLTVL.

This clonotype occurred a few times. The chain joins TRBV7-2 to TRBJ2-3, with D possibly being TRBD2 (5 bases). With 2 bases removed from V and 3 bases from J, the gap between germline ends came to 12 bases. This CDR3 is 15 amino acids long. Germline CDR1 SGHTA, CDR2 FQGNSA. CDR3 protein: CASSLNPGTTDTQYF. The CDR3, as DNA: TGTGCCAGCAGCTTAAATCCGGGAACTACAGATACGCAGTATTTT.

The chain couples TRBV6-6 to TRBJ2-5; unclear D gene. V gave up 7 bases and J gave up 3 bases, with 9 bases separating them. The germline gives CDR1 MNHNY, CDR2 SVGAGI (reference sequence). The CDR3 is 12 amino acids. CDR3 amino acids: CASIRDEETQYF. The CDR3 DNA follows: TGTGCCAGCATAAGGGATGAAGAGACCCAGTACTTC.

The table lists this clonotype with a few counts. The chain couples TRBV6-2 or TRBV6-3 to TRBJ1-1, with D possibly being TRBD1 (5 bases). Trimming took off 6 bases at V and 1 base at J, with 15 bases between the two ends. Germline values: CDR1 MNHEY, CDR2 SVGEGT. The CDR3 is 15 amino acids. Here the CDR3 DNA reads TGTGCCAGCAGATATACCAGGGAATGGAACACTGAAGCTTTCTTT. It translates to CASRYTREWNTEAFF.

With respect to this clonotype: A read error may be the cause here, since a much bigger clone is one base away. The J gene is TRBJ1-2, the V gene TRBV12-3 or TRBV12-4; D unclear. The V end was cut by 2 bases, the J end by 7 bases, with 14 bases between. The CDR3 extends over 14 amino acids. CDR3 nucleotide sequence: TGTGCCAGCAGTTTATCGAGTACGGGCTGTGGCTACACCTTC. As protein: CASSLSSTGCGYTF.

The genes are TRBV7-9 and TRBJ1-2; D remains unclear. CDR1 is SEHNR, CDR2 FQNEAQ, per germline (reference sequence). The CDR3 is made up of 12 amino acids. Trimming removed 5 bases at V and 5 bases at J, with 9 bases between. DNA for the CDR3: TGTGCCAGCAGCCCACTGGATTATGGCTACACCTTC. Encoded protein: CASSPLDYGYTF.

The table lists this clonotype with a few counts. V and J are TRBV7-8 and TRBJ2-7; no clear D. Germline V lookup: CDR1 SGHVS, CDR2 FQNEAQ. This CDR3 is built from 17 residues. Trimming cost V 3 bases and J 6 bases, with 24 bases left between them. CDR3 in DNA: TGTGCCAGCAGCTTGGAATCCGTTGGCCCACTCTCTATCGAGCAGTACTTC. Translation: CASSLESVGPLSIEQYF.

This clonotype showed up just a few times. V usage is TRBV7-6 and J usage is TRBJ2-7; no firm D call. Looked up from germline, CDR1 is SGHVS and CDR2 is FNYEAQ. Trimming took off 5 bases at V and 5 bases at J, with 13 bases between the two ends. The CDR3 is 13 amino acids. The CDR3, as DNA: TGTGCCAGCAGCCCGGATATGGGCCACGAGCAGTACTTC. Translation: CASSPDMGHEQYF.

This clonotype showed up many times. The rearrangement uses TRBV7-2 and TRBJ2-2; 7 positions match TRBD2. With V trimmed by 5 bases and J by 0 bases, 3 bases remained unmatched. From germline, CDR1 is SGHTA and CDR2 FQGNSA. The CDR3 totals 15 residues. The DNA for the CDR3 is TGTGCCAGCAGCCGGAGCGGGACGAACACCGGGGAGCTGTTTTTT. Amino acids: CASSRSGTNTGELFF.

This clonotype showed up just a few times. This chain connects TRBV6-2 or TRBV6-3 to TRBJ1-6; a possible D gene is TRBD1 (5 bases). The V end lost 0 bases, the J end lost 9 bases, and 15 bases lay between the germline ends. From germline, CDR1 is MNHEY and CDR2 SVGEGT. The CDR3 has 16 amino acids. CDR3 sequence (DNA): TGTGCCAGCAGTTACTCGAAGAGACAGTTAAGTTCACCCCTCCACTTT. Translation: CASSYSKRQLSSPLHF.

The chain has TRBV29-1 and TRBJ2-7; 8 positions match TRBD2. The CDR3 consists of 16 residues. The V gene's germline CDR1 is SQVTM and CDR2 ANQGSEA. Trimming took 5 bases from V and 5 from J; bases not matched to a gene: 17. The CDR3 DNA reads as TGCAGCGTTCGTGGTCGGCCGGGGACTAGGTCCCACGAGCAGTACTTC. It specifies CSVRGRPGTRSHEQYF.

V and J are TRBV12-3 or TRBV12-4 and TRBJ2-7; TRBD2 agrees at 11 bases. This CDR3 is built from 15 residues. V gave up 2 bases and J gave up 3 bases; unmatched junction bases: 3. The CDR3 here is CASSLLAGGVYEQYF. DNA of the CDR3: TGTGCCAGCAGTTTATTAGCGGGGGGGGTCTACGAGCAGTACTTC.

At least ten counts were recorded for this clonotype. The V call is TRBV7-6, the J call TRBJ2-1, with 9 bases aligning to TRBD2. This CDR3 has 15 amino acids. J was trimmed by 10 bases and V by 6 bases; bases with no gene match: 13. Germline CDR1 SGHVS, CDR2 FNYEAQ. The CDR3 coding sequence is TGTGCCAGCAGTCTCATAGCGGGAGCCCAAGGAGAGCAGTTCTTC. Translating it yields CASSLIAGAQGEQFF.

There are many counts of this clonotype. The V and J genes are TRBV6-1 and TRBJ2-7; D is undetermined. This CDR3 spans 14 amino acids. The germline V and J ends were trimmed by 8 bases and 4 bases, with 18 bases remaining between them. Germline V gene data show CDR1 as MNHNS and CDR2 as SASEGT. The CDR3 is CASADRNPPYEQYF. CDR3 coding DNA: TGTGCCAGCGCCGACCGAAACCCACCTTACGAGCAGTACTTC.

J is TRBJ2-7 and V is TRBV11-3; TRBD1 might be the D (6 bases). The V end lost 0 bases, the J end lost 1 base, and 10 bases lay between the germline ends. Germline-derived CDR1 and CDR2 are SGHNT and YENEEA. This CDR3 has 15 amino acids. CDR3 DNA: TGTGCCAGCAGCTTAGACACAGGGAGTTCCTACGAGCAGTACTTC. Protein sequence: CASSLDTGSSYEQYF.

This clonotype was recorded at least ten times. The chain employs TRBV4-3 and TRBJ2-4, with a tentative D call TRBD2 (5 bases). The germline V and J ends were trimmed by 0 bases and 1 base, with 19 bases remaining between them. The V gene's germline CDR1 is LGHNA and CDR2 YSLEER. CDR3 size: 19 residues. The chain's CDR3 is CASSQDLLGLGVAKNIQYF. The CDR3 coding sequence is TGCGCCAGCAGCCAAGATCTACTAGGGTTAGGCGTCGCCAAAAACATTCAGTACTTC.

This clonotype appeared a few times. V usage is TRBV7-2 and J usage is TRBJ2-7, with TRBD2 matching 7 bases. CDR3 length equals 17 residues. V lost 1 base and J lost 1; bases outside the gene matches: 10. Germline V lookup: CDR1 SGHTA, CDR2 FQGNSA. The CDR3 bases are TGTGCCAGCAGCTTAGATGGGGCTAGCGGTCAATCCTACGAGCAGTACTTC. Protein: CASSLDGASGQSYEQYF.

The chain uses TRBV4-1 and TRBJ2-1; 7 bases are a match to TRBD1. This CDR3 is built from 19 residues. CDR1 is MGHRA, CDR2 YSYEKL, per germline. J lost 10 bases, V lost 0 bases, and 21 bases had no gene match. This chain's CDR3 is CASSQDRLSDRRGDGEQFF. CDR3 DNA: TGCGCCAGCAGCCAAGATAGGCTCTCGGACAGGCGAGGGGATGGGGAGCAGTTCTTC.

This clonotype was observed at least ten times. The J gene is TRBJ1-5, the V gene TRBV27; perhaps TRBD1 as D (6 bases). Trimming cost V 5 bases and J 0 bases, with 23 bases left between them. This CDR3 spans 19 amino acids. Germline CDR1 MNHEY, CDR2 SMNVEV (reference sequence). CDR3 bases: TGTGCCAGCAGTCCCTCACCCGGACAGCAATTTTATAGCAATCAGCCCCAGCATTTT. It specifies CASSPSPGQQFYSNQPQHF.

V gene TRBV6-2 or TRBV6-3 combines with J gene TRBJ2-1; no clear D. The V end lost 4 bases, the J end lost 4 bases, and 5 bases lay between the germline ends. The germline V gene encodes CDR1 MNHEY and CDR2 SVGEGT. The CDR3 is made up of 12 amino acids. CDR3 in amino acids: CASSFQYNEQFF. For the CDR3, the DNA is TGTGCCAGCAGTTTCCAATACAATGAGCAGTTCTTC.

This clonotype was seen ten or more times. This chain connects TRBV20-1 to TRBJ2-3; D is possibly TRBD1 or TRBD2 (5 bases each). The germline V gene has CDR1 DFQATT and CDR2 SNEGSKA (reference sequence). V was trimmed by 0 bases and J by 5 bases, leaving 15 bases between them. This CDR3 has 15 amino acids. CDR3 DNA: TGCAGTGCTAGAGATATAGGGCCAGGGAGAGATACGCAGTATTTT. It specifies CSARDIGPGRDTQYF.

The count of this clonotype is one. The CDR3 spells CSARADRGQASTGELFF. The CDR3 region has the DNA TGCAGTGCTAGAGCGGACAGGGGGCAGGCCAGCACCGGGGAGCTGTTTTTT. The rearrangement links TRBV20-1 to TRBJ2-2, with 11 nucleotides matching TRBD1. Germline loops: CDR1 DFQATT, CDR2 SNEGSKA (reference sequence). V lost 1 base and J lost 4; bases outside the gene matches: 8. The CDR3 covers 17 residues.

This clonotype has a handful of counts. The chain carries TRBV28 and TRBJ2-1; 9 bases agree with TRBD2. CDR3 length equals 17 residues. Germline V gene sequence: CDR1 MDHEN, CDR2 SYDVKM. Losses at the gene ends were 6 bases for V and 5 bases for J; bases not matched to a gene: 14. The CDR3 protein is CASSRSLSGGLDNEQFF. The CDR3 nucleotides are TGTGCCAGCAGCCGGAGTCTTAGCGGGGGCCTAGACAATGAGCAGTTCTTC.